Sequencing of this TCR beta chain was carried out in a study of spatial heterogeneity in lung cancer. Individually, TCR cDNA molecules were each labelled with a unique molecular identifier. Via MiXCR, TCRdb re-called the 5' RACE reads, giving one row per CDR3 protein. Of 3,000 to 4,000 distinct CDR3 sequences detected, just under 40% appear once; the ten largest clones hold around 32%. Study observations and caveats: Intratumoral expanded alpha and beta TCR counts were found to track tumor mutation counts. Expanded TCR counts, ubiquitous and regional, correlated respectively with ubiquitous and regional nonsynonymous mutation counts.

Sample time point: sample taken at primary tumor resection. In each case, whole RNA from tumor, nontumor lung or frozen PBMC was sequenced unsorted. Turning to this clonotype: Its antigen is unknown.

The germline gives CDR1 SGHVS, CDR2 FQNEAQ. This CDR3 spans 12 amino acids. V was cut by 3 bases and J by 2 bases, with 5 bases left in between. The clonotype comes from a male donor with early-stage non-small cell lung cancer. Sequences were derived from lung tumor tissue, sampled at surgery. The chain links TRBV7-8 to TRBJ2-7, with D unclear. The CDR3 is CASSFAPYEQYF. The CDR3 DNA is TGTGCCAGCAGCTTCGCCCCCTACGAGCAGTACTTC.